The clone carrying this TCR delta chain was observed a few times. Other DNA sequences in this specimen translate into the identical CDR3. TCRdb called clones anew from the reads with CATT. The sample consists of 3,500 to 4,000 delta-chain clones, 4% to 5% of them appearing once. The CDR3 covers 15 residues. Per germline, CDR1 GEAIGNYY and CDR2 EKD. The V and J ends lost 4 bases and 1 base, in that order; junction bases with no gene match: 8. This entry belongs to a study of gamma-delta chains in newborns, infants, children. For the study at large: Polyclonal expansion of innate γδ T cells after birth follows microbial exposure.

This TCR derives from a child who was a newborn, infant or young child, either healthy, febrile or measles-vaccinated (not recorded which). Sequenced material: blood. The rearrangement links TRDV2 to TRDJ1; 7 bases are shared with TRDD3. The CDR3 DNA reads TGTGCCTGTGAGGCTCTGGGGGCCCCCACCGATAAACTCATCTTT. It yields the protein CACEALGAPTDKLIF.